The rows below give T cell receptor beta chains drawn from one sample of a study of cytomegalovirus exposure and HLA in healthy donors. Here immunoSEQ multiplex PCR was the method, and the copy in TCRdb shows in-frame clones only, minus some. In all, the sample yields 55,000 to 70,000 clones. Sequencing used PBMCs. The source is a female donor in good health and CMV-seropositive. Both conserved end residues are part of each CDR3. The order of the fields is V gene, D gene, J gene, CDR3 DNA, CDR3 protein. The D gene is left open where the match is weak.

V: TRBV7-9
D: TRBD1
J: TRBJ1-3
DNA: TGTGCCAGCAGCTTAGTCGGGACAGGCATCTCTGGAAACACCATATATTTT
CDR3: CASSLVGTGISGNTIYF

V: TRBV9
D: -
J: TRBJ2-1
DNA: TGTGCCAGCAGCGTAGGCGAAGTCTCCTACAATGAGCAGTTCTTC
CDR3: CASSVGEVSYNEQFF

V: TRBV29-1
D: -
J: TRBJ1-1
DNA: TGCAGCGTTACTGGGCGACAGGCGAACACTGAAGCTTTCTTT
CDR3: CSVTGRQANTEAFF

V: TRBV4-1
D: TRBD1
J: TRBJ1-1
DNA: TGCGCCAGCAGCCAAGCACAGGGGGCGAGAACTGAAGCTTTCTTT
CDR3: CASSQAQGARTEAFF

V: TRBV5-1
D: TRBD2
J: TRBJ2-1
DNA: TGCGCCAGCAGCGGGGGGACTAGAGGCTTGATAAATGAGCAGTTCTTC
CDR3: CASSGGTRGLINEQFF

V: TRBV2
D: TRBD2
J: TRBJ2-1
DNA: TGTGCCAGCAGTATTCCCGGGGGGCGGGGGGAGCAAGAGCAGTTCTTC
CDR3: CASSIPGGRGEQEQFF

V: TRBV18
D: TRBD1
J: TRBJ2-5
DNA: TGTGCCAGCTCACCACCATTAACAGGGGGCAAGACCCAGTACTTC
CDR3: CASSPPLTGGKTQYF

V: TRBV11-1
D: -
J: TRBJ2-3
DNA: TGTGCCAGCAGCCCCACGTGGAGGGGGCCAGATACGCAGTATTTT
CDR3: CASSPTWRGPDTQYF

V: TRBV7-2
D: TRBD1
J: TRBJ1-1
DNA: TGTGCCAGCAGCCCATGGACAGGGAACACTGAAGCTTTCTTT
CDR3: CASSPWTGNTEAFF

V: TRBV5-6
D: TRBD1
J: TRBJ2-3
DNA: TGTGCCAGCAGCTTGGACAGGGGGCGCTTCGGGAAGGACACAGATACGCAGTATTTT
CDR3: CASSLDRGRFGKDTDTQYF

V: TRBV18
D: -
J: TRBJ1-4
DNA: TGTGCCAGCTCACGCAGTCCAAATGAAAAACTGTTTTTT
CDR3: CASSRSPNEKLFF

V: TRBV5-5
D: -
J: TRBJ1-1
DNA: TGTGCCAGCAACCGGAGGGGGGGGGAGGGAAACACTGAAGCTTTCTTT
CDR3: CASNRRGGEGNTEAFF

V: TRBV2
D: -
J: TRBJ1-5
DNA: TGTGCCAGCAGTGAAGGCAGGGTTCTGCCCCAGCATTTT
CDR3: CASSEGRVLPQHF

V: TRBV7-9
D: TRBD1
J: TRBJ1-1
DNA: TGTGCCAGCAGCCTACCCCCGGGACAGGGGAACACTGAAGCTTTCTTT
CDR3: CASSLPPGQGNTEAFF

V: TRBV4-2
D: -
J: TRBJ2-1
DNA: TGTGCCAGCAGCCAAGATGAGGCTAGCGTCGATGAGCAGTTCTTC
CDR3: CASSQDEASVDEQFF

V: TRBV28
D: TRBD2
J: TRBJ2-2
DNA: TGTGCCAGCAGATATGGACTAGCCGCCACCGGGGAGCTGTTTTTT
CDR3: CASRYGLAATGELFF

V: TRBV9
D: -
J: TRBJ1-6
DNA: TGTGCCAGCAGCGTATCGGGTGATCCCTCCTATAATTCACCCCTACACTTT
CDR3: CASSVSGDPSYNSPLHF

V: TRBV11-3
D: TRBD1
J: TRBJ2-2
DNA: TGTGCCAGCAGCTTGGGGACAGGGGACACCGGGGAGCTGTTTTTT
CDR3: CASSLGTGDTGELFF

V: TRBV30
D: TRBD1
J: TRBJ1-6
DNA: TGTGCCTCCGGGGGACAGGGAAGTAGTTCACCCCTCCACTTT
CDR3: CASGGQGSSSPLHF

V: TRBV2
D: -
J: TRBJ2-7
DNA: TGTGCCAGCAGGAAGGAGGGACGGGCCTACGAGCAGTACTTC
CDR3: CASRKEGRAYEQYF

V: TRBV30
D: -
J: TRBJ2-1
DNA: TGTGCCTGGAGTTCAGAACAGGGGCAGTTCTTC
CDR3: CAWSSEQGQFF

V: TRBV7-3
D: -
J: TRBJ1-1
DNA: TGTGCCAGCAGCTCACAGGGCTCCACTGAAGCTTTCTTT
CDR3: CASSSQGSTEAFF

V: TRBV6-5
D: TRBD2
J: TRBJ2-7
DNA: TGTGCCAGCAGCAACGGGGGGGAGCAGTACTTC
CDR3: CASSNGGEQYF

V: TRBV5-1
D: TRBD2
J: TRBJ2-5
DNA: TGCGCCAGCAGCTGGGGCTCCAGCGGGAGGGCGCAGGAGACCCAGTACTTC
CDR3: CASSWGSSGRAQETQYF

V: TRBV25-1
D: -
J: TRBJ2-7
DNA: TGTGCCAGCGTTGGGGACTTCCCTCCCTACGAGCAGTACTTC
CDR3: CASVGDFPPYEQYF

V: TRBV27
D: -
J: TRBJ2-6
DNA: TGTGCCAGCAGTCCTCAACCTATTGGGGCCAACGTCCTGACTTTC
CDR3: CASSPQPIGANVLTF

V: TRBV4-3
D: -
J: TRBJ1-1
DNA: TGCGCCAGCAGCCAAGATTGGGGGGGGGTCCCCGAAGCTTTCTTT
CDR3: CASSQDWGGVPEAFF

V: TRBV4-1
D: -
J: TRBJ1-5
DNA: TGCGCCAGCAGCCAAGGGGGGGATAGCAATCAGCCCCAGCATTTT
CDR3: CASSQGGDSNQPQHF

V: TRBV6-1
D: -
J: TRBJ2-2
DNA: TGTGCCAGCCGGCGGAGCACCTCGAACACCGGGGAGCTGTTTTTT
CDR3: CASRRSTSNTGELFF

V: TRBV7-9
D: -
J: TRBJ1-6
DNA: TGTGCCAGCAGCTTACAGGGAAATTCACCCCTCCACTTT
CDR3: CASSLQGNSPLHF

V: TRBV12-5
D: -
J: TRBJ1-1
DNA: TGTGCTAGTGGTTCCCAGGGTAGCACTGAAGCTTTCTTT
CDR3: CASGSQGSTEAFF

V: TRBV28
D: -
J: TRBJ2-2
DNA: TGTGCCAGCAGTCCCGCGGGTGCCGGGGAGCTGTTTTTT
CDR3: CASSPAGAGELFF

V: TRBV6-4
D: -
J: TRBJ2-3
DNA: TGTGCCAGCAGTGACTCGTCTCATCAAGAGATCGATAAGCAGTATTTT
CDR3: CASSDSSHQEIDKQYF

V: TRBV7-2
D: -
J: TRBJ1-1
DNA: TGTGCCAGCAGTTTAAAACCCGGGGACACTGAAGCTTTCTTT
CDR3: CASSLKPGDTEAFF

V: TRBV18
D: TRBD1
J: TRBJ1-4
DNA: TGTGCCAGCTCGAACCTTGAGCCGGGACAGGGGAATGAAAAACTGTTTTTT
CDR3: CASSNLEPGQGNEKLFF

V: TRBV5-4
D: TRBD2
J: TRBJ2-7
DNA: TGTGCCAGCAGCACCGGCGGGGGGCGCTACGAGCAGTACTTC
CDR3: CASSTGGGRYEQYF

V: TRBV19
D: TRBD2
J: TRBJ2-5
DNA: TGTGCCAGTAGTATAGGGACTAGCGGACCAGAGACCCAGTACTTC
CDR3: CASSIGTSGPETQYF

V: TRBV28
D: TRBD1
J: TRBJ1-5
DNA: TGTGCCAGCAGTTTCTCCGGGACAGGGGGCGAGCGTCAGCCCCAGCATTTT
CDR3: CASSFSGTGGERQPQHF

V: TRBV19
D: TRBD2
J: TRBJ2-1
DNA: TGTGCCAGTAGAACTAGCGGGGGGGCAGGAGAGCAGTTCTTC
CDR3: CASRTSGGAGEQFF

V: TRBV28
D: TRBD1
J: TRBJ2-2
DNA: TGTGCCAGCAGGTCCGGGACAGGGAACACCGGGGAGCTGTTTTTT
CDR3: CASRSGTGNTGELFF

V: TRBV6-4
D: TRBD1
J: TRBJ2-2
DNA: TGTGCCAGCAGTGAGACAGGGGAGTTAACCGGGGAGCTGTTTTTT
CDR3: CASSETGELTGELFF

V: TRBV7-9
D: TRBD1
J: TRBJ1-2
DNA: TGTGCCAGCAGCCCCAAGGGGGGGGTTGGACAGGGCTATGGCTACACCTTC
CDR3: CASSPKGGVGQGYGYTF

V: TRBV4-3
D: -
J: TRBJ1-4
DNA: TGCGCCAGCAGCCAAGATAGACAGTTCCAGGAAAAACTGTTTTTT
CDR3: CASSQDRQFQEKLFF

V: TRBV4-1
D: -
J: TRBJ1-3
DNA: TGCGCCAGCAGCCAAGCCCTTAGTTGGGGCAGCTCTGGAAACACCATATATTTT
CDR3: CASSQALSWGSSGNTIYF

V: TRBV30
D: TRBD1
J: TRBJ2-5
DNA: TGTGCCTGCCAAACCGGGACAGGGGTGGTAGAGACCCAGTACTTC
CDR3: CACQTGTGVVETQYF

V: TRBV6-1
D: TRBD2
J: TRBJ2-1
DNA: TGTGCCAGTTTGACGGGACTAGCGGGGGGGAATGAGCAGTTCTTC
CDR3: CASLTGLAGGNEQFF

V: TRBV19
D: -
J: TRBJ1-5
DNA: TGTGCCAGTAGTGGGGAGGGTTTAGGCAATCAGCCCCAGCATTTT
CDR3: CASSGEGLGNQPQHF

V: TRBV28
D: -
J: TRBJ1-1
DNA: TGTGCCAGCAGTTTCCCCCAAATGACTGAAGCTTTCTTT
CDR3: CASSFPQMTEAFF

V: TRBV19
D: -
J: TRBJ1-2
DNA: TGTGCCAGTAGTAACCCCCGCAGGGAAGGGGCGCATGGCTACACCTTC
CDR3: CASSNPRREGAHGYTF

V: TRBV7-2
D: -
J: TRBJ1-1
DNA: TGTGCCAGCGGGGCCCCAGCTTTCTTT
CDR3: CASGAPAFF

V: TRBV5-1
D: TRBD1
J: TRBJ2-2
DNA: TGCGCCAGCAGCTTGGAGGGACAGTCGAACACCGGGGAGCTGTTTTTT
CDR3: CASSLEGQSNTGELFF